The sequence of this T cell receptor (beta chain) was determined in a study of CD8 T cells in ankylosing spondylitis. Study-wide findings and caveats: The study identified a TCR beta motif of under ten highly homologous variants that appeared characteristic of ankylosing spondylitis blood.

Researchers built TCR beta libraries using quantitative 5'-RACE with molecular barcodes. TCRdb itself ran the 5' RACE reads through MiXCR, one entry per CDR3 protein. The repertoire holds around 480,000 distinct CDR3 sequences, with roughly 17% as singletons. The CDR3 has 15 residues. The V gene's germline CDR1 is PRHDT and CDR2 FYEKMQ (reference sequence). V was pared by 2 bases and J by 0 bases, with 11 bases between. Notes on this clonotype: Its cognate antigen is unknown.

The V gene is TRBV13, the J gene TRBJ2-7, with a possible D match to TRBD2 (6 bases). The sequence was collected from a male donor with ankylosing spondylitis. Sequenced material: blood, either unsorted or a sorted T cell fraction (not recorded which). For the CDR3, the DNA is TGTGCCAGCAGCTTATACGGGGGAAGCTCCTACGAGCAGTACTTC. It specifies CASSLYGGSSYEQYF.